The T cell receptor (beta chain) described here comes from a study of T cells after yellow fever vaccination. Study findings and constraints: From the bulk population, abundant clonotypes could contaminate and appear within FACS-sorted repertoires.

CDR3 length: 15 residues. Trimming cost V 6 bases and J 0 bases, with 15 bases left between them. Germline CDR1 reads DFQATT; CDR2 reads SNEGSKA (reference sequence). This clonotype was seen only a few times. Its antigen is undetermined. TCRdb called the 5' RACE reads again in MiXCR, with one record for every CDR3 protein. The profile covers about 260,000 distinct CDR3 sequences, with approximately 12% appearing a single time and about 0.51% taken by the ten largest. The chain is built from TRBV20-1 and TRBJ1-5; D may be TRBD1 (6 bases). The clonotype was recovered from a man in his thirties or forties who received the YFV17D yellow fever vaccine. Here the sequenced sample was CD4+ T cells sorted from PBMCs, taken 45 days after the yellow fever booster vaccination. CDR3 residues: CSALRQADSNQPQHF. For the CDR3, the DNA is TGCAGTGCACTTAGACAGGCCGATAGCAATCAGCCCCAGCATTTT.